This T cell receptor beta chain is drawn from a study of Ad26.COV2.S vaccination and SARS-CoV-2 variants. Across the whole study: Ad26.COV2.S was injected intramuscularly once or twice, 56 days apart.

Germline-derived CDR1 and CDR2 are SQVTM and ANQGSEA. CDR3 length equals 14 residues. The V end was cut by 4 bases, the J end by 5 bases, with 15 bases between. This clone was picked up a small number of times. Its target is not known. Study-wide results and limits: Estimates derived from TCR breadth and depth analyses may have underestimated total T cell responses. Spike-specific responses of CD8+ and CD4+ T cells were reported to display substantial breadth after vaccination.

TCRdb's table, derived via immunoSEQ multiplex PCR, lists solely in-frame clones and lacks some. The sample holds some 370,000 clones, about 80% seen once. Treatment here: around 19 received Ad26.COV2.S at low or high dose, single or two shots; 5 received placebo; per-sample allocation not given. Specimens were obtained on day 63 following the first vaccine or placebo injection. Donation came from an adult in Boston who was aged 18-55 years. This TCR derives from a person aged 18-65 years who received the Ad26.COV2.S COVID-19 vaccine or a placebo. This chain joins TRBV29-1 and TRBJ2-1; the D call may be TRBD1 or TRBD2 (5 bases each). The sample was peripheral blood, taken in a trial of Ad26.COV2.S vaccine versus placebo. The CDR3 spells CSVVSPGRHNEQFF. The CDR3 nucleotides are TGCAGCGTTGTTTCTCCGGGACGACACAATGAGCAGTTCTTC.